The 6 T cell receptor beta chains given below trace back to one sample, sequenced in a study of CD8+ T cells in alopecia areata. As for time point: mouse skin 3 weeks after grafting. The authors extracted RNA and reverse transcribed it into cDNA as the sequencing template. TCRdb's table, derived via immunoSEQ multiplex PCR, lists solely in-frame clones and lacks some. The sample counts 2,100 or so clones, none seen once; the ten largest own over 8.5%. The sequenced sample was skin, obtained at week 3. These receptors originate from a C3H/HeJ mouse with alopecia areata. The mouse strain carries the MHC haplotype H2-k.

This clone counts as medium-sized. The gene names here belong to mouse. The CDR3 region is CTCSADSNYAEQFF. The CDR3 bases that were read are TGCACCTGCAGTGCGGACAGTAACTATGCT. The chain carries TRBV1 and TRBJ2-1; a weak D match, TRBD1 (6 bases). The CDR3 end lies 4 residues beyond the end of the read and is filled in from the germline J gene. Germline V gene data show CDR1 as NSQYPW and CDR2 as LRSPGD (reference sequence). Trimming stripped 3 bases from V and 0 bases from J, with 6 bases between. The CDR3 runs 14 residues.

By proportion, this clone is large. Mouse gene names apply. Sequencing ends 4 residues short of the CDR3 end; the germline J gene provides the rest. The sample has other DNA sequences that encode this CDR3 too. The V gene is TRBV19, the J gene TRBJ1-2, with D uncertain. This CDR3 comprises 14 residues. Germline V gives CDR1 FNHDT, CDR2 SITEND (reference sequence). The V and J ends lost 3 bases and 0 bases respectively, with 9 bases between them. This chain's CDR3 is CASSRDTANSDYTF. The covered CDR3 bases are TGTGCCAGCAGTAGAGACACCGCAAACTCC.

This clone is labeled as medium-sized (0.01 to 0.1%). Gene names are the mouse ones. The read ends 4 residues before the CDR3 terminus; that terminus is restored from the germline J gene. This CDR3 is also generated by other DNA sequences in the sample. The chain links TRBV19 to TRBJ1-2; 7 bases are a match to TRBD1. This CDR3 is 14 amino acids long. Trimming cost V 3 bases and J 2 bases; bases outside gene matches: 4. Germline CDR1 reads FNHDT; CDR2 reads SITEND (reference sequence). The CDR3 is CASSTDRANSDYTF. CDR3 DNA (partial): TGTGCCAGCAGTACCGACAGGGCTAACTCC.

This clone is categorized as medium-sized. Gene names are mouse gene names. The missing CDR3 end, 4 residues past where the read stops, is filled in from the germline J gene. Within the sample, other DNA sequences also encode this same CDR3. This chain links TRBV19 with TRBJ1-2; D might be TRBD1 (5 bases). Germline CDR1 is FNHDT and CDR2 is SITEND (reference sequence). The V end was cut by 4 bases, the J end by 0 bases, with 10 bases between. The CDR3 sequence is 14 residues long. The covered CDR3 bases are TGTGCCAGCAGTCCCGACAGTGCAAACTCC. Translating it yields CASSPDSANS. The full CDR3 sequence reads CASSPDSANSDYTF.

Sample share makes this clone medium-sized. The genes and germline here are from mouse. The sequenced fragment ends 4 residues before the CDR3 boundary, so the rest is inferred from the germline J gene. The V call is TRBV5, the J call TRBJ2-2; D not resolved. The germline gives CDR1 LGHNA, CDR2 YNLKQL (reference sequence). The CDR3 is 13 amino acids. The V and J ends lost 2 bases and 0 bases respectively, with 1 base between them. The CDR3 bases that were read are TGTGCCAGCAGCCAATCAAACACCGGG. This sequence encodes CASSQSNTG. The full CDR3 sequence reads CASSQSNTGQLYF.

In its sample, this clone was seen many times. Any gene name here is a mouse gene name. Sequencing ends 4 residues short of the CDR3 end; the germline J gene provides the rest. This chain connects TRBV13-1 to TRBJ1-1; D gene unclear. V was trimmed by 2 bases and J by 0 bases, leaving 5 bases between them. The CDR3 consists of 13 residues. The germline gives CDR1 NSHNY, CDR2 SYGAGN. The part of the CDR3 DNA that was read is TGTGCCAGCAGTGACAGCTCAAACACA. Amino acid sequence: CASSDSSNT. Given in full, the CDR3 is CASSDSSNTEVFF.